Below are 19 T cell receptor beta chains sequenced from a single sample in a study of control samples from healthy donors and cancer patients (dated by TCRdb to the early 2020s). To prepare the library, the immunoSEQ multiplex PCR assay was applied. TCRdb provides this immuneACCESS table in a form limited to in-frame rearrangements. Some clones are lacking; in checked studies, under half of them reflect an unresolved V gene, and why the rest are absent is not known. For this sample the table gives roughly 170,000 clones, of which roughly 93% were detected only once. Over 1.1% of the sample lies in the top ten. The material sequenced was blood. The receptors derive from a man between 18 and 29 years old in good health.

The chain combines TRBV4-1 with TRBJ2-7, with D perhaps assigned TRBD1 or TRBD2 (6 bases each). Germline V gives CDR1 MGHRA, CDR2 YSYEKL. CDR3 length: 17 amino acids. V lost 1 base, J lost 4 bases, and 20 bases lay in between. The CDR3 DNA reads TGCGCCAGCAGCCAAGGCTTCGGGGGCGCTCTGGGGTACGAGCAGTACTTC. It is translated as CASSQGFGGALGYEQYF.

V is TRBV5-1 and J is TRBJ1-1, with 8 bases lining up with TRBD1. CDR3 length equals 16 residues. The trim removed 1 base at V and 5 bases at J, leaving 10 bases unmatched. CDR1 and CDR2 from the germline V gene are SGHRS and YFSETQ. The CDR3 nucleotides read TGCGCCAGCAGCTTGCCAGGGGGTACAGGGGGAACTGAAGCTTTCTTT. Translated, it gives CASSLPGGTGGTEAFF.

The chain carries TRBV6-5 and TRBJ1-5, with 7 bases lining up with TRBD1. This CDR3 is 16 amino acids long. Germline CDR1 and CDR2: MNHEY and SVGAGI. V gave up 2 bases and J gave up 0 bases; unmatched junction bases: 4. The CDR3: CASSYRGQNSNQPQHF. The CDR3 DNA reads TGTGCCAGCAGTTACAGGGGACAGAATAGCAATCAGCCCCAGCATTTT.

V usage is TRBV5-1 and J usage is TRBJ1-4, with 7 bases identical to TRBD1. Germline V gene data show CDR1 as SGHRS and CDR2 as YFSETQ. The CDR3 is 15 amino acids. With V trimmed by 4 bases and J by 3 bases, 6 bases remained unmatched. The CDR3 DNA follows: TGCGCCAGCAGCCGAACAGGGGTGGCTAATGAAAAACTGTTTTTT. It specifies CASSRTGVANEKLFF.

The chain recombines TRBV7-5 with TRBJ1-3; TRBD1, as called in the table, went unchecked against the DNA. TRBV7-5 is labeled a pseudogene. This CDR3 spans 17 amino acids. The CDR3 DNA sequence: TGTGTCAGAAGCTGGACCGGGACAGGAAACTCTGGAAACACCATATATTTT. It translates to CVRSWTGTGNSGNTIYF.

This chain uses TRBV27 with TRBJ1-2; the D gene is possibly TRBD1 (5 bases). V lost 3 bases, J lost 4 bases, and 9 bases lay in between. The length of the CDR3 is 13 residues. CDR1 is MNHEY and CDR2 is SMNVEV in the germline V gene (reference sequence). CDR3 in DNA: TGTGCCAGCAGTTTCGGGGGGGGCTATGGCTACACCTTC. This gives the protein CASSFGGGYGYTF.

The V gene is TRBV5-8, the J gene TRBJ1-2, with D possibly TRBD1 on 5 matching bases. Germline V gene data show CDR1 as SGHTS and CDR2 as YDEGEE. V lost 0 bases and J lost 8, with 17 bases in between. CDR3 length: 15 residues. CDR3 DNA sequence: TGTGCCAGCAGCTTGGGTCAGGGTGGTATCGGGGGCTACACCTTC. Its protein product is CASSLGQGGIGGYTF.

This clone has just one count. The chain uses TRBV5-8 and TRBJ1-2; unclear D gene. The V gene's germline CDR1 is SGHTS and CDR2 YDEGEE. Trimming cost V 4 bases and J 0 bases, with 13 bases left between them. The CDR3 loop spans 15 amino acids. CDR3 loop: CASSPRSNPNYGYTF. The CDR3 DNA sequence: TGTGCCAGCAGCCCACGGTCCAACCCTAACTATGGCTACACCTTC.

This sequence joins TRBV14 and TRBJ2-1, with TRBD2 identical over 11 bases. The CDR3 extends over 20 amino acids. With V trimmed by 3 bases and J by 0 bases, 13 bases remained unmatched. Germline V gene sequence: CDR1 SGHDN, CDR2 FVKESK. CDR3: CASSHRAGTSGLSSYNEQFF. As DNA, the CDR3 is TGTGCCAGCAGCCATCGCGCCGGGACTAGCGGTCTGAGCTCCTACAATGAGCAGTTCTTC.

The V gene is TRBV13, the J gene TRBJ2-7; TRBD1 agrees at 12 bases. The CDR3 spans 15 residues. Germline CDR1 and CDR2: PRHDT and FYEKMQ (reference sequence). V trimming: 5 bases; J trimming: 2 bases; junction bases outside the gene matches: 4. CDR3 coding DNA: TGTGCCAGCAGCAGGGACAGGGGGCGAACCTACGAGCAGTACTTC. It codes for CASSRDRGRTYEQYF.

This rearrangement joins TRBV25-1 to TRBJ1-1; D possibly corresponds to TRBD1 (5 bases). The CDR3 totals 15 residues. In germline, CDR1 is MGHDK, CDR2 SYGVNS. V was cut by 3 bases and J by 1 base, with 12 bases left in between. The CDR3 sequence: CASSDPGTENTEAFF. In DNA, the CDR3 is TGTGCCAGCAGTGACCCAGGGACGGAGAACACTGAAGCTTTCTTT.

V gene TRBV18 combines with J gene TRBJ2-1; TRBD1 aligns across 8 bases. The CDR3 extends over 13 amino acids. V trimming: 1 base; J trimming: 12 bases; junction bases outside the gene matches: 5. Germline CDR1 reads KGHSH; CDR2 reads LQKENI. DNA for the CDR3: TGTGCCAGCTCACCACTGGACAGGGCATCGCAGTTCTTC. This sequence encodes CASSPLDRASQFF.

For this clone: Other DNA variants within this sample encode the same CDR3. The chain couples TRBV12-3 or TRBV12-4 to TRBJ1-2; D not certain. This CDR3 has 13 amino acids. The V and J ends lost 2 bases and 3 bases respectively, with 7 bases between them. CDR3 in amino acids: CASSLLGYYGYTF. The CDR3 DNA is TGTGCCAGCAGTTTATTGGGTTACTATGGCTACACCTTC.

The chain combines TRBV5-1 with TRBJ2-7; D gene uncertain. V gave up 4 bases and J gave up 2 bases, with 13 bases separating them. CDR3 size: 14 residues. The germline V gene has CDR1 SGHRS and CDR2 YFSETQ. CDR3 nucleotide sequence: TGCGCCAGCAGCCGTCTGCAACTACCCTACGAGCAGTACTTC. This sequence encodes CASSRLQLPYEQYF.

V usage is TRBV5-1 and J usage is TRBJ1-5; no clear D. The CDR3 extends over 13 amino acids. Germline V gene lookup returns CDR1 SGHRS and CDR2 YFSETQ. V was shortened by 4 bases and J by 7 bases, with 12 bases between the two germline ends. CDR3 loop: CASSMGFGQPQHF. The CDR3 DNA is TGCGCCAGCAGCATGGGATTCGGGCAGCCCCAGCATTTT. Supplemented by reference TRBV5-1 and TRBJ1-5, the full variable domain reads KAGVTQTPRYLIKTRGQQVTLSCSPISGHRSVSWYQQTPGQGLQFLFEYFSETQRNKGNFPGRFSGRQFSNSRSEMNVSTLELGDSALYLCASSMGFGQPQHFGDGTRLSIL.

The chain has TRBV19 and TRBJ1-2; D is unclear. This CDR3 is 16 amino acids long. The germline CDR1 and CDR2 sequences are LNHDA and SQIVND (reference sequence). V was trimmed by 5 bases and J by 1 base, leaving 17 bases between them. CDR3 sequence (DNA): TGTGCCAGTAGTGGGGTTGTGAGAACATTTAACTATGGCTACACCTTC. This translates into CASSGVVRTFNYGYTF.

V and J are TRBV6-4 and TRBJ2-2; the D is unclear. V gave up 6 bases and J gave up 1 base, with 9 bases separating them. Germline CDR1 and CDR2: MRHNA and SNTAGT. The CDR3 has 14 amino acids. The CDR3 loop reads CASRSELNTGELFF. CDR3 nucleotide sequence: TGTGCCAGCAGAAGCGAGTTGAACACCGGGGAGCTGTTTTTT.

This clone was detected a few times. This chain joins TRBV10-2 and TRBJ1-2, with 8 positions matching TRBD1. Per the germline V gene, CDR1 is WSHSY and CDR2 is SAAADI. The CDR3 consists of 13 residues. Germline trimming cut 4 bases from V and 8 bases from J; bases unmatched to any gene: 6. CDR3 bases: TGCGCCAGCAGTGGGCCGACAGGGGAAGGCTACACCTTC. Residues: CASSGPTGEGYTF.

On this clone: This sample includes further DNA sequences coding for the same CDR3. For the CDR3, the DNA is TGTGCCAGCAGTTCACTAGCGGGGGGGACAGATACGCAGTATTTT. As protein: CASSSLAGGTDTQYF. The chain uses TRBV27 and TRBJ2-3; 13 bases fit TRBD2. Germline values: CDR1 MNHEY, CDR2 SMNVEV (reference sequence). V was pared by 4 bases and J by 3 bases, with 1 base of the junction left unmatched. The CDR3 runs 15 residues.